This note documents a single T cell receptor beta chain sequence. This sample is part of a study of control samples from healthy donors and cancer patients. This table comes from immunoSEQ multiplex PCR, and its TCRdb copy is limited to in-frame clones, with some not included. The table shows just over 150,000 clones, with over 85% occurring only once. Germline V gives CDR1 MNHEY, CDR2 SVGAGI. The CDR3 covers 14 residues. V lost 5 bases, J lost 5 bases, and 15 bases lay in between. Specimen: blood. The chain combines TRBV6-5 with TRBJ1-1, with D uncertain. This TCR was sampled from a woman aged 40 to 50 in good health. This CDR3 reads CASSPTASSTEAFF. The CDR3 DNA sequence: TGTGCCAGCAGTCCTACGGCCAGTTCGACTGAAGCTTTCTTT.